One sample yielded the 15 T cell receptor beta chains listed below, sequenced in a study of cytomegalovirus exposure and HLA in healthy donors. The PCR ran on 60 Vbeta and 13 Jbeta primers. The protocol was immunoSEQ multiplex PCR, while the TCRdb copy is restricted to in-frame clones and leaves out a portion. The sample has about 100,000 clones, about 76% seen once. Specimen: PBMCs. The receptor set was obtained from a man aged 40-49 years in good health and CMV-seropositive.

The chain combines TRBV25-1 with TRBJ1-4, with 12 positions matching TRBD1. V was clipped by 5 bases and J by 4 bases; unmatched bases: 8. CDR3 size: 17 residues. The germline CDR1 and CDR2 sequences are MGHDK and SYGVNS. CDR3 in amino acids: CASSRDRGRSGNEKLFF. CDR3 nucleotides: TGTGCCAGCAGTAGGGACAGGGGGCGGAGTGGTAATGAAAAACTGTTTTTT.

Concerning this clone itself: The germline gene is not matched at one end of the junction; a read error may be the cause. V usage is TRBV7-7 and J usage is TRBJ1-1, with D possibly being TRBD1 (5 bases). CDR3 size: 14 residues. Germline V lookup: CDR1 SSHAT, CDR2 FNYEAQ (reference sequence). The CDR3 loop is CASTPEQGGTEAFF. CDR3 DNA sequence: TGTGCTAGCACCCCTGAGCAGGGAGGCACTGAAGCTTTCTTT.

The V and J genes are TRBV5-6 and TRBJ2-5; a possible D gene is TRBD2 (6 bases). Germline loops: CDR1 SGHDT, CDR2 YYEEEE. V dropped 4 bases and J dropped 5 bases, with 9 bases sitting between them. The CDR3 is 12 amino acids. The CDR3 region is CASSRDFETQYF. The DNA for the CDR3 is TGTGCCAGCAGCAGGGACTTTGAGACCCAGTACTTC. The full variable domain, its missing parts supplied by reference TRBV5-6 and TRBJ2-5, is DAGVTQSPTHLIKTRGQQVTLRCSPKSGHDTVSWYQQALGQGPQFIFQYYEEEERQRGNFPDRFSGHQFPNYSSELNVNALLLGDSALYLCASSRDFETQYFGPGTRLLVL.

This clone was seen only a few times. This rearrangement joins TRBV27 to TRBJ2-3; 16 bases fit TRBD2. With 6 bases clipped from V and 0 bases from J, the junction kept 3 bases outside the gene matches. The CDR3 has 17 residues. CDR1 and CDR2 from the germline V gene are MNHEY and SMNVEV (reference sequence). In DNA form, the CDR3 reads TGTGCCAGCAGGGGACTAGCGGGGGGGCTCAGCACAGATACGCAGTATTTT. Translating gives CASRGLAGGLSTDTQYF.

This clone has just a few counts. The CDR3 spells CAIRSGQTTNEKLFF. The CDR3 DNA reads as TGTGCCATCAGGTCGGGACAGACAACTAATGAAAAACTGTTTTTT. The chain combines TRBV10-3 with TRBJ1-4, with 7 nucleotides matching TRBD1. The CDR3 consists of 15 residues. V was pared by 6 bases and J by 0 bases, with 4 bases of the junction left unmatched. The germline CDR1 and CDR2 sequences are ENHRY and SYGVKD.

V and J are TRBV18 and TRBJ1-2; possibly TRBD1 for D (6 bases). Germline CDR1 is KGHSH and CDR2 is LQKENI. This CDR3 has 15 amino acids. V lost 4 bases and J lost 1, with 13 bases in between. The CDR3 DNA sequence: TGTGCCAGCTCACTCGTAAAGGGGGATAACTATGGCTACACCTTC. Its protein product is CASSLVKGDNYGYTF.

The rearrangement uses TRBV27 and TRBJ1-1, with 9 bases fitting TRBD1. The CDR3 is 14 amino acids. Germline CDR1 is MNHEY and CDR2 is SMNVEV (reference sequence). Unmatched junction bases numbered 8, after V lost 6 bases and J lost 6 bases. This CDR3 reads CASRLDRGVAEAFF. CDR3 coding DNA: TGTGCCAGCAGGCTTGACAGGGGGGTGGCTGAAGCTTTCTTT.

The chain has TRBV19 and TRBJ1-2; no clear D. Trimming shortened V by 1 base and J by 4 bases, and 16 bases separated the two germline ends. The germline gives CDR1 LNHDA, CDR2 SQIVND (reference sequence). The CDR3 consists of 16 residues. The DNA of the CDR3 is TGTGCCAGTAGTATAGGCGGCTATCTGAGTGGCTATGGCTACACCTTC. Protein sequence: CASSIGGYLSGYGYTF.

V usage is TRBV11-2 and J usage is TRBJ2-5; D unclear. V shed 1 base and J shed 5 bases, with 5 bases lying between them. CDR3 length: 12 amino acids. Germline CDR1 SGHAT, CDR2 FQNNGV. The CDR3 is CASSLVSETQYF. The CDR3 DNA reads TGTGCCAGCAGCTTAGTTAGTGAGACCCAGTACTTC.

The rearrangement links TRBV7-3 to TRBJ1-6, with 9 bases that match TRBD1. Trimming cost V 4 bases and J 12 bases; bases outside gene matches: 4. CDR1 and CDR2 (germline): SGHTA, FQGTGA. The CDR3 is 13 amino acids. Here the CDR3 reads CASSSRQGGPLHF. The DNA for the CDR3 is TGTGCCAGCAGCTCCCGACAGGGGGGACCCCTCCACTTT.

This clone was picked up one time. This sample includes further DNA sequences coding for the same CDR3. The rearrangement uses TRBV5-6 and TRBJ2-4; 9 bases fit TRBD2. Losses at the gene ends were 7 bases for V and 0 bases for J; bases not matched to a gene: 17. The CDR3 sequence is 19 residues long. The germline V gene has CDR1 SGHDT and CDR2 YYEEEE. CDR3 coding DNA: TGTGCCAGCGAACCGAGTTTAGCGGGGGACCACCTAGCCAAAAACATTCAGTACTTC. It codes for CASEPSLAGDHLAKNIQYF.

The chain uses TRBV7-8 and TRBJ2-3; TRBD2 is a possible D gene (6 bases). Germline-derived CDR1 and CDR2 are SGHVS and FQNEAQ. V was trimmed by 5 bases and J by 1 base, leaving 16 bases between them. The CDR3 is 16 residues long. CDR3 nucleotide sequence: TGTGCCAGCAGCGTCCGACTAGTCGGTGGCACAGATACGCAGTATTTT. This encodes CASSVRLVGGTDTQYF.

This clone was detected only a few times. This chain connects TRBV5-5 to TRBJ1-5; the D gene is possibly TRBD1 (6 bases). The CDR3 covers 17 residues. With 6 bases removed from V and 0 bases from J, the gap between germline ends came to 19 bases. Per the germline V gene, CDR1 is SGHKS and CDR2 is YYEKEE (reference sequence). CDR3 loop: CASTRTDSVLSNQPQHF. The DNA for the CDR3 is TGTGCCAGCACCCGAACGGACAGTGTCCTTAGCAATCAGCCCCAGCATTTT.

The rearrangement joins TRBV19 to TRBJ1-2; 8 nucleotides line up with TRBD1. CDR1 is LNHDA, CDR2 SQIVND, per germline (reference sequence). V lost 1 base to trimming and J lost 4 bases; unmatched junction nucleotides: 11. The CDR3 extends over 17 amino acids. The CDR3 sequence is CASSIVGTGGTVYGYTF. As DNA, the CDR3 is TGTGCCAGTAGTATAGTGGGCACAGGGGGAACGGTCTATGGCTACACCTTC.

The chain combines TRBV5-6 with TRBJ2-5, with TRBD2 identical over 13 bases. The CDR3 contains 19 residues. J gave up 3 bases and V 3 bases, and 14 bases lay outside the gene matches. Germline values: CDR1 SGHDT, CDR2 YYEEEE. The CDR3 protein is CASSYPQLGLAGVKETQYF. The DNA of the CDR3 is TGTGCCAGCAGCTACCCGCAACTCGGACTAGCGGGAGTCAAAGAGACCCAGTACTTC.